A selection of T cell receptor beta chains follows, all from one sample in a study of cytomegalovirus exposure and HLA in healthy donors. Using immunoSEQ multiplex PCR, the repertoire was profiled, and TCRdb retains in-frame clones only, with some absent. The sample lists over 200,000 clones; over 65% were seen once. The specimen was PBMCs. Receptors originate from an older woman in good health and CMV-seropositive. Both conserved end residues are part of each CDR3. Each record gives: J gene, clone size, D gene, V gene, CDR3 DNA, CDR3 protein. The D gene is left open where the match is weak. Clone sizes are given selectively: once, few, many, or a class where the clone is expanded.

TRBJ2-1 . TRBD2 TRBV6-1 TGTGCCAGCAGCCGCGGACTAGCGGACAATGAGCAGTTCTTC CASSRGLADNEQFF
TRBJ2-1 once . TRBV5-1 TGCGCCAGCAGCTTGCAGGGATCCAGCAATGAGCAGTTCTTC CASSLQGSSNEQFF
TRBJ2-1 . TRBD2 TRBV12-5 TGTGCTAGTGGTTCCCGGACTAGCGGGAGAAATGAGCAGTTCTTC CASGSRTSGRNEQFF
TRBJ2-7 . TRBD2 TRBV27 TGTGCCAGCAGACCGGGACTAGCGGGGGGGTACTACGAGCAGTACTTC CASRPGLAGGYYEQYF
TRBJ2-7 . . TRBV7-6 TGTGCCAGCAGCTTGCGGTCAACGAGCTCCTACGAGCAGTACTTC CASSLRSTSSYEQYF
TRBJ2-2 . . TRBV2 TGTGCCAGCAGGGTGGACAGTCACACCGGGGAGCTGTTTTTT CASRVDSHTGELFF
TRBJ1-1 once . TRBV11-2 TGTGCCAGCAGCATCGAGGGACAATTGAACACTGAAGCTTTCTTT CASSIEGQLNTEAFF
TRBJ2-7 . . TRBV5-4 TGTGCCAGCAGCCCCTGGGAGGAGAGCTCCTACGAGCAGTACTTC CASSPWEESSYEQYF
TRBJ1-3 . . TRBV4-3 TGCGCCAGCAGCCGGAGGGACCGGGGAAACACCATATATTTT CASSRRDRGNTIYF
TRBJ1-1 . TRBD1 TRBV5-6 TGTGCCAGCAGCTCCAAGACAGGGGTCGGGGGAGGATGGAACACTGAAGCTTTCTTT CASSSKTGVGGGWNTEAFF
TRBJ2-3 . . TRBV5-1 TGCGCCAGCAGCTCAGGACTAACAGATACGCAGTATTTT CASSSGLTDTQYF
TRBJ1-2 . . TRBV19 TGTGCCAGTAGTATGATACAGGACAACTATGGCTACACCTTC CASSMIQDNYGYTF
TRBJ2-2 once . TRBV7-3 TGTGCCAGCAGCCCACAGGCGGTACGCGGGGCCGGCGGGGAGCTGTTTTTT CASSPQAVRGAGGELFF
TRBJ1-2 once . TRBV29-1 TGCAGCGTGGTACAGGGCAACTATGGCTACACCTTC CSVVQGNYGYTF
TRBJ1-6 . . TRBV6-6 TGTGCCAGCAGCCGCGGACAGCTAAATTCACCCCTCCACTTT CASSRGQLNSPLHF
TRBJ2-1 . TRBD1 TRBV30 TGTGCCTGGACTCCGGGACAGGGGTACCTCGGGTTCTTC CAWTPGQGYLGFF
TRBJ2-2 . TRBD2 TRBV30 TGTGCCTGGAGTGAGCGGGGGGGCCGTTTCACCGGGGAGCTGTTTTTT CAWSERGGRFTGELFF
TRBJ2-3 . TRBD2 TRBV10-3 TGTGCCATCAGTGAGTCTATGCGGGAGACACCGGACACAGATACGCAGTATTTT CAISESMRETPDTDTQYF
TRBJ1-1 . . TRBV7-3 TGTGCCAGCAGCACCCACAGCGGAGGCTCGAACACTGAAGCTTTCTTT CASSTHSGGSNTEAFF
TRBJ2-3 few . TRBV9 TGTGCCAGCAGCACCACCCTTAGCGGACCCGGCGTGGATTTT CASSTTLSGPGVDF
TRBJ2-5 . . TRBV20-1 TGCAGTGCCCTCCAAGAGACCCAGTACTTC CSALQETQYF
TRBJ2-7 . . TRBV5-4 TGTGCCAGCAGCTTGGTCGCGGATCCCGAGCAGTACTTC CASSLVADPEQYF
TRBJ1-3 . . TRBV9 TGTGCCAGCAGCCCCTCGGGGGGGAACTCTGGAAACACCATATATTTT CASSPSGGNSGNTIYF
TRBJ2-5 few . TRBV5-1 TGCGCCAGCAGGACCAGGAGGAGGGAGACCCAGTACTTC CASRTRRRETQYF
TRBJ2-7 . TRBD2 TRBV27 TGTGCCAGCAGTATAAGCGGGGGGGCGAAGCAGTACTTC CASSISGGAKQYF
TRBJ2-3 . TRBD2 TRBV10-2 TGCGCCAGCAGGACCGGGACTAGCGGGCCTGATACGCAGTATTTT CASRTGTSGPDTQYF
TRBJ1-6 . TRBD1 TRBV5-4 TGTGCCAGCAGCTCCGGACAGGGGGGCAATTCACCCCTCCACTTT CASSSGQGGNSPLHF
TRBJ2-3 . TRBD2 TRBV27 TGTGCCAGCAGTTTATCGGAAGGACTAGCGGGGAGCACAGATACGCAGTATTTT CASSLSEGLAGSTDTQYF
TRBJ1-1 . TRBD1 TRBV10-1 TGCGCCAGCAGTAAAACCCGGTCCGTGACAGGGGCCACTGAAGCTTTCTTT CASSKTRSVTGATEAFF
TRBJ2-7 . . TRBV10-3 TGTGCCATCAGTGAGTCGGACAGAAGCGAGCAGTACTTC CAISESDRSEQYF
TRBJ2-5 . . TRBV2 TGTGCCAGCAGTGGAAATCGGGGAGGTGAGACCCAGTACTTC CASSGNRGGETQYF
TRBJ1-3 . . TRBV28 TGTGCCAGCACAGGAGGAGCTGGAAACACCATATATTTT CASTGGAGNTIYF
TRBJ1-3 . . TRBV7-7 TGTGCCAGCAGCCCCCCCGGGGGACTTGGAAACACCATATATTTT CASSPPGGLGNTIYF
TRBJ2-1 . . TRBV7-9 TGTGCCAGCAGCTTAGCAAGACTAGAAAGACGGGCCTACAATGAGCAGTTCTTC CASSLARLERRAYNEQFF
TRBJ1-4 . TRBD1 TRBV18 TGTGCCAGCTCACCACGCGGGACAGGGGGTGAAAAACTGTTTTTT CASSPRGTGGEKLFF
TRBJ1-3 . . TRBV5-1 TGCGCCAGCAGCCTCGGGGGTCGCTACTCTGGAAACACCATATATTTT CASSLGGRYSGNTIYF
TRBJ1-5 . . TRBV6-1 TGTGCCAGCAGCGTATACAGGGAGACAGATCAGCCCCAGCATTTT CASSVYRETDQPQHF
TRBJ1-5 . . TRBV5-1 TGCGCCAGCAGCGAGGGGACACCCAATCAGCCCCAGCATTTT CASSEGTPNQPQHF
TRBJ2-3 . . TRBV29-1 TGCAGCGTGAACGGCGGGGGCGTAGATACGCAGTATTTT CSVNGGGVDTQYF
TRBJ2-7 . . TRBV21-1 TGTGCCAGCAGCAAACAGAGTGGGCAGGGTTGTTACGAGCAGTACTTC CASSKQSGQGCYEQYF
TRBJ1-4 . TRBD1 TRBV30 TGTGCCTGGAGTGTACAGGGGGAAAAACTGTTTTTT CAWSVQGEKLFF
TRBJ1-2 . . TRBV30 TGTGCCTGGAGTGGCGTTAACTATGGCTACACCTTC CAWSGVNYGYTF
TRBJ1-3 . TRBD1 TRBV27 TGTGCCAGCAGGAGGGACAGCGGCACCTCTGGAAACACCATATATTTT CASRRDSGTSGNTIYF
TRBJ2-5 . . TRBV7-2 TGTGCCAGCAGCGCCCAACAGGTTGTGAAGACCCAGTACTTC CASSAQQVVKTQYF
TRBJ2-1 . . TRBV21-1 TGTGCCAGCAGCGTGCGGGGGCTCCGGGATGAGCAGTTCTTC CASSVRGLRDEQFF
TRBJ2-7 . TRBD2 TRBV9 TGTGCCAGCAGCGCAACTAGCGCGAGCTCCTACGAGCAGTACTTC CASSATSASSYEQYF
TRBJ2-1 . TRBD2 TRBV30 TGTGCCTGGAGTGGGACTAGCGGGGAGGAGCGGTTCTTC CAWSGTSGEERFF
TRBJ1-1 few TRBD1 TRBV6-5 TGTGCCGTCGGGACAGCGAACACTGAAGCTTTCTTT CAVGTANTEAFF
TRBJ1-5 few . TRBV2 TGTGCCAGCAGTAACCGCAGGGTCGGGAATCAGCCCCAGCATTTT CASSNRRVGNQPQHF
TRBJ2-1 . TRBD2 TRBV30 TGTGCCTGGAGTGACGCTAGCGGGAGGTATGAGCAGTTCTTC CAWSDASGRYEQFF
TRBJ1-2 . . TRBV4-1 TGCGCCAGCAGCCAAGATTTTAGGGGCTTAATTGGCTATGGCTACACCTTC CASSQDFRGLIGYGYTF
TRBJ2-7 . TRBD1 TRBV6-5 TGTGCCAGCAATCTTGCCGGACAGGGGTTCCACGAGCAGTACTTC CASNLAGQGFHEQYF
TRBJ1-1 . . TRBV18 TGTGCCAGCTCACCACCTGGTGGAGGTCCGGGCACTGAAGCTTTCTTT CASSPPGGGPGTEAFF
TRBJ2-1 . TRBD1 TRBV7-2 TGTGCCAGCAGCCGACAGGGGAGCTCCTACAATGAGCAATTCTTC CASSRQGSSYNEQFF
TRBJ2-3 . TRBD1 TRBV7-8 TGTGCCAGCAGCTTACACAGGGGGCGTAGCGGATCAGATACGCAGTATTTT CASSLHRGRSGSDTQYF
TRBJ2-5 few TRBD1 TRBV5-4 TGTGCCAGCAGCTTACAGGGGGCGGAGGAGACCCAGTACTTC CASSLQGAEETQYF
TRBJ2-2 . TRBD2 TRBV5-1 TGCGCCACCAAAACTAGCGGGGGGAACACCGGGGAGCTGTTTTTT CATKTSGGNTGELFF
TRBJ2-7 . TRBD1 TRBV7-6 TGTGCCAGCAGCTTTGGGACAGGGGGTCCCTACGAGCAGTACTTC CASSFGTGGPYEQYF
TRBJ1-1 few . TRBV30 TGTGCCTGGAGTTCCCTAACCCCGGGGACTGAAGCTTTCTTT CAWSSLTPGTEAFF